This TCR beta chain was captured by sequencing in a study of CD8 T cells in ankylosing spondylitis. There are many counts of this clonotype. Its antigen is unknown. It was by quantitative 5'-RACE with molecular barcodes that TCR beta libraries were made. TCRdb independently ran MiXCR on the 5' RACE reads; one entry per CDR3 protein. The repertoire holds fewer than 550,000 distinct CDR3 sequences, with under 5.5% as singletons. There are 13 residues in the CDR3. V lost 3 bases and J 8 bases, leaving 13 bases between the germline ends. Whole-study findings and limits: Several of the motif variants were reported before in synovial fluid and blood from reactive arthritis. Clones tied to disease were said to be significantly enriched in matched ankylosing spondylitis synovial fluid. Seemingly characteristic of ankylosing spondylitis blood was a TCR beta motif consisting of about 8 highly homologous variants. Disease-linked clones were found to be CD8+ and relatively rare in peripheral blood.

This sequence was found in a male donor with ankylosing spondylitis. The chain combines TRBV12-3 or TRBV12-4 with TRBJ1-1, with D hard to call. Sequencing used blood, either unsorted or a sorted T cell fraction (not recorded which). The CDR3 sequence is CASSFYGRTEAFF. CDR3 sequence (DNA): TGTGCCAGCAGTTTCTACGGACGGACCGAAGCTTTCTTT.